The TCR beta chain described here comes from a study of blood T cells in healthy people across ages. On the study more broadly: The capture of about one barcoded beta molecule per two T cells was achieved by template switching.

The junction had 8 bases not matched to a gene; V was cut back by 6 bases and J by 7 bases. CDR1 and CDR2 (germline): MDHEN, SYDVKM. CDR3 length: 14 residues. A few counts support this clonotype. Antigen specificity is unknown. With a J-beta primer mix and a sample-barcoded 5' primer, a second PCR ran about 6 to 11 cycles. Each TCR beta cDNA got a 12-nucleotide random molecular identifier. TCRdb passed the 5' RACE reads through MiXCR, listing each CDR3 protein once. The sample has hundreds of thousands of distinct CDR3 sequences, around a fifth seen once; the top ten hold 3.6%. Study results and caveats: Estimates of total diversity, which came from one million sequenced T cells, were considered to be underestimates.

The sequencing input was blood. The V call is TRBV28, the J call TRBJ1-2; 10 nucleotides match TRBD1. The clonotype was recovered from a man in his sixties or seventies in good health. As DNA, the CDR3 is TGTGCCAGCAGCCTGACAGGGGGCTATAGTGGCTACACCTTC. This gives the protein CASSLTGGYSGYTF.